This T cell receptor beta chain was captured by sequencing in a study of OX40 agonist ivuxolimab in advanced cancers. Study summary: An agonistic human IgG2 monoclonal antibody against OX40 (CD134) was given.

Assay used: immunoSEQ multiplex PCR; TCRdb lists only in-frame clones, some missing. The repertoire includes tens of thousands of clones, around nine tenths of them detected once, and 20% to 25% sits in the top ten. Study-wide results and caveats: Doses of 0.1 to 3.0 mg/kg were accompanied by clonal expansion of CD4+ and CD8+ blood T cells by week 6.

Researchers took blood at baseline, on cycle 4 day 1, and on cycle 7 day 1. As to this clone: Its target is not known.

Looked up from germline, CDR1 is MGHRA and CDR2 is YSYEKL. Trimming stripped 5 bases from V and 2 bases from J, with 12 bases between. The CDR3 sequence is 14 residues long. The source is an adult with an advanced solid tumor such as melanoma, head and neck, liver or kidney cancer. The chain carries TRBV4-1 and TRBJ2-5; D is uncertain. This material consisted of CD4+ or CD8+ T cells sorted from blood, taken in a trial of the OX40 agonist ivuxolimab. The CDR3 bases are TGCGCCAGCAGCGTAAGATCCGTTCAAGAGACCCAGTACTTC. Amino acid sequence: CASSVRSVQETQYF.